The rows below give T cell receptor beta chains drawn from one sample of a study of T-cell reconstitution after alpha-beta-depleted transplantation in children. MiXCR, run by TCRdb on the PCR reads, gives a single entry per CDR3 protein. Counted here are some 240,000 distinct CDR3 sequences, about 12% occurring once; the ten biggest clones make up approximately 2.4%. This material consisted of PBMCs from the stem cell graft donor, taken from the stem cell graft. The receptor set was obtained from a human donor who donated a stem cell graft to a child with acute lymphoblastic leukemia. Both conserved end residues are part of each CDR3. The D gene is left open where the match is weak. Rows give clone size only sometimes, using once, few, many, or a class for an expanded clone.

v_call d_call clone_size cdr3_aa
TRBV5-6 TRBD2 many CASSDLGRGVSDTQYF
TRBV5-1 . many CASSLERGQPQHF
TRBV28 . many CASRFSAETQYF
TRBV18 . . CASSPGDNEQFF
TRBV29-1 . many CSVGANYGYTF
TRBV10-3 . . CAIGLADNYEQYF
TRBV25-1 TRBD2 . CASSVLGRGDQETQYF
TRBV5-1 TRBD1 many CASSDGQVYNSPLHF
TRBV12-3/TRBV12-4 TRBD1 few CASTRLLTGVNGYTF
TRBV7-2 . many CASSPPAQGGSQPQHF
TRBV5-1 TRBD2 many CASSLYLSGGAMENIQYF
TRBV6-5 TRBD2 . CASSYSGLHNEQFF
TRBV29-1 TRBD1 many CSVDFPGQAGHEQYF
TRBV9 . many CASSGPGAGTEAFF
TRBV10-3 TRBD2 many CAIGGGSGRNGTNTGELFF
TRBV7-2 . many CASSSGQAGRGAFF
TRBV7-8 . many CASSFYLDEQYF
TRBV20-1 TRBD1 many CSARGQLNEKLFF
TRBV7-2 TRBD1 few CASSLGTADNSPLHF
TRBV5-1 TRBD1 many CASSPVTGATNEKLFF
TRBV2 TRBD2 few CASSELAGRNEQFF
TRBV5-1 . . CASSPYRAQETQYF
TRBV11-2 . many CASSIDGAGELFF
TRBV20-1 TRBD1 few CSARDDRGGEAFF
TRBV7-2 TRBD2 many CASSETGTSGQYEQYF
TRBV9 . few CASSGGIANTEAFF
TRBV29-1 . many CSVESSPGETQYF
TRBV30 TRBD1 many CAWSADRGPYEQYF
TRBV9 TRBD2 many CASRRGVSTDTQYF
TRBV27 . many CASSQGPRGNQPQHF
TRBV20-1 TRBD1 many CSARLTGGTDTQYF
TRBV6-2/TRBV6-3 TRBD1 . CASSRTGHGELFF
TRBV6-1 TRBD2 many CASRVHFGLAQETQYF
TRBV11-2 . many CASSLVVGARSYEQYF
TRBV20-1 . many CSASERTGEQYF
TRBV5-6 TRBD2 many CASSRDYGQFTGELFF
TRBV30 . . CAWSLGRRGTDTQYF
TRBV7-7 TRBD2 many CASSRIAGRLEEQFF
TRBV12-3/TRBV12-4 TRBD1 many CASSRRGSSTDTQYF
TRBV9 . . CASSVASEYVYQQYF
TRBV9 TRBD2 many CASSVGATSGSFHPYEQYF
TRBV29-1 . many CSVEVMGVGGGAYEQYF
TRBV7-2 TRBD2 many CASSLQAGAGETQYF
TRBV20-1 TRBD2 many CSASGRALSDTQYF
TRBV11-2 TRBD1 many CASSQIIRGTALEETQYF
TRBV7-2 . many CASSLPGQAMSSGSINEQFF
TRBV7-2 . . CASSLAYLNTEAFF
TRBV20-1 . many CSASGGAYEQYF
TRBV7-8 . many CASSFGQRAGELFF
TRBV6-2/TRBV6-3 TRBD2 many CASSYVPTSGVNTGELFF
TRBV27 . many CASNSGPATNEKLFF